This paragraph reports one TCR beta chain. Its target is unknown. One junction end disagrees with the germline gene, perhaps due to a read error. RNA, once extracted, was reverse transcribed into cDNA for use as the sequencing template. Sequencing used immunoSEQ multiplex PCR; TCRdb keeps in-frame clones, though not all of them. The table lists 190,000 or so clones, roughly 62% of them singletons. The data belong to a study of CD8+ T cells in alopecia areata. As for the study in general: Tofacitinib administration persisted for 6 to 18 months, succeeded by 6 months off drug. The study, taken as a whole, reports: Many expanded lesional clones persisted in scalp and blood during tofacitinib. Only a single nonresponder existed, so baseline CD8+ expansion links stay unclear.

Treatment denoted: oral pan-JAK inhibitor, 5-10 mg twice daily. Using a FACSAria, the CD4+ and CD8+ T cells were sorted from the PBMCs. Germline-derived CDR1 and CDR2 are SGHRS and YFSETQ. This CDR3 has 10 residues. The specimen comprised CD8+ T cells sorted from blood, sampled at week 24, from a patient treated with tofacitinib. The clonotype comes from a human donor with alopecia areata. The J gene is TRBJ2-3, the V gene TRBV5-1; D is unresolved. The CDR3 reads CASSQPTSNF. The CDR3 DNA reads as TGCGCCAGCAGCCAGCCTACATCGAATTTT.